This TCR beta chain was captured in a study of cytomegalovirus exposure and HLA in healthy donors. Libraries were prepared by immunoSEQ multiplex PCR; TCRdb keeps only in-frame clonotypes and omits some of them. In the table there are approximately 70,000 clones, 94% of which are singletons. Germline assignment: CDR1 MNHNS and CDR2 SASEGT. This CDR3 is built from 14 residues. V dropped 5 bases and J dropped 0; count of bases not matched to a gene: 4. As to this clone: Antigen unknown.

Study-level findings and limits: In vitro, three CMV-associated chains proved specific for CMV antigens. Most TCR sequences were seen very rarely across donors, but some public TCRs occurred in many.

Sequencing used PBMCs. This TCR was recovered from a woman aged 18-30 years in good health and CMV-seropositive. The chain combines TRBV6-1 with TRBJ2-7; TRBD1 aligns across 7 bases. This CDR3 reads CASSPEGASYEQYF. CDR3 sequence (DNA): TGTGCCAGCAGTCCAGAGGGGGCCTCCTACGAGCAGTACTTC.